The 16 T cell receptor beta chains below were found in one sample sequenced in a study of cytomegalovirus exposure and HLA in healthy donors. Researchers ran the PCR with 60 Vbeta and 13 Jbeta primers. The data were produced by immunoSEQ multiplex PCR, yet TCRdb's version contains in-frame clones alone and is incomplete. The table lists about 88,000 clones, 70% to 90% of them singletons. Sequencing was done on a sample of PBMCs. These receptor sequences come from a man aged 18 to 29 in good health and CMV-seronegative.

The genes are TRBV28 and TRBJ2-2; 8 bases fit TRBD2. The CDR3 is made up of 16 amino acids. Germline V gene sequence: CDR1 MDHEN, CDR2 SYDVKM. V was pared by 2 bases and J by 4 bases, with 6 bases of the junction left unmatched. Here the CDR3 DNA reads TGTGCCAGCAGTTTACTAGCGGGTTCACCCACCGGGGAGCTGTTTTTT. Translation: CASSLLAGSPTGELFF.

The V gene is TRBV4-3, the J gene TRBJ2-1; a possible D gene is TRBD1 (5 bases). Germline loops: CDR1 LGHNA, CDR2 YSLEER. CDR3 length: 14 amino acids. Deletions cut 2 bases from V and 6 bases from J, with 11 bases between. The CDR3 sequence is CASSQTLGANEQFF. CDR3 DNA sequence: TGCGCCAGCAGCCAAACCCTAGGGGCCAATGAGCAGTTCTTC.

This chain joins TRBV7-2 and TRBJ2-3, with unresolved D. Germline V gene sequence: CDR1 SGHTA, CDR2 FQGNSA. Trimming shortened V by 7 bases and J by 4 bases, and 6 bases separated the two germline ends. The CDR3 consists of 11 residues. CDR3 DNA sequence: TGTGCCAGCACCCTGTCAGATACGCAGTATTTT. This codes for CASTLSDTQYF.

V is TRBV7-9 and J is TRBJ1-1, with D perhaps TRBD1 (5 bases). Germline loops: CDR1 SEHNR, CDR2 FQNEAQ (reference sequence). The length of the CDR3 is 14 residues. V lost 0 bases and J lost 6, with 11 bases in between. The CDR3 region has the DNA TGTGCCAGCAGCTTAGCAGGGGAGGGCTCTGAAGCTTTCTTT. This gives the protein CASSLAGEGSEAFF.

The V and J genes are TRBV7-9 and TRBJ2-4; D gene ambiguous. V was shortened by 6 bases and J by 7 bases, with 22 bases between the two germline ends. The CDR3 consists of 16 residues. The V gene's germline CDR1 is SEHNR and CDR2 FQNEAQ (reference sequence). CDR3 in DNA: TGTGCCAGCAGTTCCGAAGTTTCGAAGCTAGTTAACATTCAGTACTTC. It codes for CASSSEVSKLVNIQYF.

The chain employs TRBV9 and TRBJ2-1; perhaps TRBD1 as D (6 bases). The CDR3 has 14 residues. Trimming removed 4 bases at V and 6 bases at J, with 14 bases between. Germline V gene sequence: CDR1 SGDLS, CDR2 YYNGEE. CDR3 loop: CASSKTGVVNEQFF. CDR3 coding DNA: TGTGCCAGCAGCAAGACAGGCGTGGTCAATGAGCAGTTCTTC.

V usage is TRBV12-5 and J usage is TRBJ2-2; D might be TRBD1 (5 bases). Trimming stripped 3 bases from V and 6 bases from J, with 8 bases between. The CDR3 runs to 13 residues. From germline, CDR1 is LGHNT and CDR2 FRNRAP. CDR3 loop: CASGLIGAGELFF. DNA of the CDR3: TGTGCTAGTGGTTTAATAGGGGCCGGGGAGCTGTTTTTT.

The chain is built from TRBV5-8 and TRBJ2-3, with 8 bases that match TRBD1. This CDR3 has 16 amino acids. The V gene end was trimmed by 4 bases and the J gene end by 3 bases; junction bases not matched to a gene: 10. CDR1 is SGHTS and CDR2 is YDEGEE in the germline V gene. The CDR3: CASSPGTGVVTDTQYF. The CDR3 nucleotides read TGTGCCAGCAGCCCCGGGACAGGCGTCGTGACAGATACGCAGTATTTT.

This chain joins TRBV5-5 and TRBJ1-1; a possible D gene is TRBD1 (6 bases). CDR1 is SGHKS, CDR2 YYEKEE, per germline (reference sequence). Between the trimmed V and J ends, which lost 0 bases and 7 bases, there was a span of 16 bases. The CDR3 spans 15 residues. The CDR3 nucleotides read TGTGCCAGCAGCTTGGCGCCCAGGGGCGAGGGTGAAGCTTTCTTT. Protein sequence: CASSLAPRGEGEAFF.

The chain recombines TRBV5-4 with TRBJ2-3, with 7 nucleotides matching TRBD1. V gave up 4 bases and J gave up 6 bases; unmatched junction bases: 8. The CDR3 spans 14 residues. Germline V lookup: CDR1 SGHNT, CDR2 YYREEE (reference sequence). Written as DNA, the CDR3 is TGTGCCAGCAGCCGTCCAACAGGGGCTGATACGCAGTATTTT. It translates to CASSRPTGADTQYF. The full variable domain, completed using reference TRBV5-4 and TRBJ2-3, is ETGVTQSPTHLIKTRGQQVTLRCSSQSGHNTVSWYQQALGQGPQFIFQYYREEENGRGNFPPRFSGLQFPNYSSELNVNALELDDSALYLCASSRPTGADTQYFGPGTRLTVL.

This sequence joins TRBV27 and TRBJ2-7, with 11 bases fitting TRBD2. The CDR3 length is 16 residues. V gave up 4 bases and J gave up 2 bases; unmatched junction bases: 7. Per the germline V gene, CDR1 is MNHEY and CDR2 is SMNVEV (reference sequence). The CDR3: CASSYSSGRFPYEQYF. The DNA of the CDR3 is TGTGCCAGCAGTTACTCTAGCGGGAGGTTCCCCTACGAGCAGTACTTC.

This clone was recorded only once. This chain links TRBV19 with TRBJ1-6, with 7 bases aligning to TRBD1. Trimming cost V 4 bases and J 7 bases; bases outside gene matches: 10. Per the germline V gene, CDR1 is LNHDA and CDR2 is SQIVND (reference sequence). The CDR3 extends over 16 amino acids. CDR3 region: CASSTLQGGGNSPLHF. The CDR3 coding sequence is TGTGCCAGTAGTACCCTGCAAGGAGGGGGCAATTCACCCCTCCACTTT. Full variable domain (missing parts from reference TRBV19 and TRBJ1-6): DGGITQSPKYLFRKEGQNVTLSCEQNLNHDAMYWYRQDPGQGLRLIYYSQIVNDFQKGDIAEGYSVSREKKESFPLTVTSAQKNPTAFYLCASSTLQGGGNSPLHFGNGTRLTVT.

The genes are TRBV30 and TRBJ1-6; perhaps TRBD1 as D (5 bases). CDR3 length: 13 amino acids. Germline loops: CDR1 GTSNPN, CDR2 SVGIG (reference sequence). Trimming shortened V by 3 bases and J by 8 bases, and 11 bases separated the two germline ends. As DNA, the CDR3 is TGTGCCTGGAGACCCAGGGATGATTCACCCCTCCACTTT. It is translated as CAWRPRDDSPLHF.

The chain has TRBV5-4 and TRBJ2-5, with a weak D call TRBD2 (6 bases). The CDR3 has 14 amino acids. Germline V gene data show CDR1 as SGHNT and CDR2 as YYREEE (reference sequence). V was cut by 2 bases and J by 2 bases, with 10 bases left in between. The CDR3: CASSLGTFQETQYF. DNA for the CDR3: TGTGCCAGCAGCTTAGGGACTTTTCAAGAGACCCAGTACTTC.

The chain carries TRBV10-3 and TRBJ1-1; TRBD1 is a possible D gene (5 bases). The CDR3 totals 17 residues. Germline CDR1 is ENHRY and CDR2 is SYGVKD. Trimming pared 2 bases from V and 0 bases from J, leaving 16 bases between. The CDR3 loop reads CAISEPKIGGVNTEAFF. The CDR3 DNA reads TGTGCCATCAGTGAGCCAAAGATCGGGGGGGTGAACACTGAAGCTTTCTTT.

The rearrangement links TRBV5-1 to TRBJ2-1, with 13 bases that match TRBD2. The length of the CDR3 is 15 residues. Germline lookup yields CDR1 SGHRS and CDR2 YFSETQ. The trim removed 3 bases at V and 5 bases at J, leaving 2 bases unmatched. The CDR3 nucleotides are TGCGCCAGCAGCTCCGGGACTAGCGGGAACAATGAGCAGTTCTTC. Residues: CASSSGTSGNNEQFF.